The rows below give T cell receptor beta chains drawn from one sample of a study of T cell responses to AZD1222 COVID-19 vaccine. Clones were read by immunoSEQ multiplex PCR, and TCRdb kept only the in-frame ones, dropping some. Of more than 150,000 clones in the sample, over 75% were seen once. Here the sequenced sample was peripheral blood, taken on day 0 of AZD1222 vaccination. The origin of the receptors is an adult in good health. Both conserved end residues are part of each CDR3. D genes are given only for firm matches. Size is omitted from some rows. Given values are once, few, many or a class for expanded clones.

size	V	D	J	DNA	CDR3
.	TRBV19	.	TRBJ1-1	TGTGCCAGTAGGGTTGTGAACAACGGCCCTGAAGCTTTCTTT	CASRVVNNGPEAFF
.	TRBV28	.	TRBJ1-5	TGTGCCAGCAGTTTACCTAACAGGGTCCGAAGCAATCAGCCCCAGCATTTT	CASSLPNRVRSNQPQHF
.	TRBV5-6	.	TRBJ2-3	TGTGCCAGCAGCTTCAGGCGAACAGATACGCAGTATTTT	CASSFRRTDTQYF
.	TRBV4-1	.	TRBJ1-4	TGCGCCAGCAGCCACGGACTGAGACAGGCAACTAATGAAAAACTGTTTTTT	CASSHGLRQATNEKLFF
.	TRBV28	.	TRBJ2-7	TGTGCCAGCAGTTTGAGCGGAACCTACGAGCAGTACTTC	CASSLSGTYEQYF
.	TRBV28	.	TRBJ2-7	TGTGCCAGCAGTCCGGAGTTTAGGACCTACGAGCAGTACTTC	CASSPEFRTYEQYF
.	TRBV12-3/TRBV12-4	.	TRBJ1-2	TGTGCCAGCAGTTTGGCAGGCCGTATGAGCTACACCTTC	CASSLAGRMSYTF
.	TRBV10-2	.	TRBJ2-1	TGCGCCAGCAGCGGGCGAGGGGACTCAGGGGAGTTCTTC	CASSGRGDSGEFF
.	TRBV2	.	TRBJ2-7	TGTGCCAGCAGGCTCCTTAAGACCAGCCCCTACGAGCAGTACTTC	CASRLLKTSPYEQYF
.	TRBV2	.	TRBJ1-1	TGTGCCAGCACCTTAAACAGGGACACTGAAGCTTTCTTT	CASTLNRDTEAFF
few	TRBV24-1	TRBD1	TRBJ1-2	TGTGCCACCAGTGATTCGGCCGGGACAGCGACCGGCGACTATGGCTACACCTTC	CATSDSAGTATGDYGYTF
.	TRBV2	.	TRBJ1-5	TGTGCCAGCAGTGATACGGGGAGATTTAAAAGTGATCAGCCCCAGCATTTT	CASSDTGRFKSDQPQHF
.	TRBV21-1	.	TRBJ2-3	TGTGCCAGCAGCAAAGAGACAGGGGAGACAGATACGCAGTATTTT	CASSKETGETDTQYF
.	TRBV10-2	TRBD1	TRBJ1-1	TGCGCCAGCAGTGACAGGGGGCGACGAGGGAACACTGAAGCTTTCTTT	CASSDRGRRGNTEAFF